The clone carrying this TCR beta chain has more than one count but fewer than ten. Its antigen is unknown. The sample is drawn from a study of T cell clonotyping in hematopoietic cell transplantation. Points from the study as a whole: After transplant, recipient diversity fell while pathologically expanded clonotypes grew through day 180. Broader posttransplant TCR repertoire diversity was predicted by graft donor and pretransplant recipient Inverse Simpson Index values. Without cell sorting, CD4 versus CD8 contributions remain unresolved.

The germline V gene has CDR1 SGDLS and CDR2 YYNGEE. J gave up 12 bases and V 4 bases, and 10 bases lay outside the gene matches. This CDR3 spans 14 amino acids. TCRdb keeps only in-frame clones here, not all; method: immunoSEQ multiplex PCR. Of roughly 12,000 clones listed, under 55% are singletons. The sequenced sample was peripheral blood mononuclear cells. The chain uses TRBV9 and TRBJ1-6; 7 bases match TRBD1. The sequence was obtained from a man in his fifties or sixties in good health. Some clones in this sample may be carry-over from other donors' samples. The CDR3 DNA reads as TGTGCCAGCAGCAACAGGGGAACTTTGGAACCCCTCCACTTT. Amino acids: CASSNRGTLEPLHF. The full variable domain, with the rest looked up from reference TRBV9 and TRBJ1-6, is DSGVTQTPKHLITATGQRVTLRCSPRSGDLSVYWYQQSLDQGLQFLIQYYNGEERAKGNILERFSAQQFPDLHSELNLSSLELGDSALYFCASSNRGTLEPLHFGNGTRLTVT.